The rows below give T cell receptor beta chains drawn from one sample of a study of cytomegalovirus exposure and HLA in healthy donors. Generated by immunoSEQ multiplex PCR, the TCRdb table keeps only in-frame clones and is missing some. The profile shows roughly 100,000 clones, roughly 80% of them singletons. The sequencing sample was made of PBMCs. These TCRs come from a man in his forties or fifties in good health and CMV-seronegative. The CDR3 runs from the conserved cysteine through the conserved F or W. The order of the fields is J gene, CDR3 length, V gene, clone size, D gene, CDR3 DNA, CDR3 protein. D genes are given only for firm matches. The size of a clone is reported for some rows only, either as once, few or many, or as a class for expanded clones.

J: TRBJ2-7; length: 14; V: TRBV11-3; size: few; D: TRBD2; DNA: TGTGCCAGCAGCCCCGGGACTAGCGGATACGAGCAGTACTTC; CDR3: CASSPGTSGYEQYF
J: TRBJ2-1; length: 17; V: TRBV6-1; size: .; D: TRBD2; DNA: TGTGCCAGCAGTGACGGACTAGCGGGGGAAGGTTACAATGAGCAGTTCTTC; CDR3: CASSDGLAGEGYNEQFF
J: TRBJ2-7; length: 13; V: TRBV27; size: .; D: TRBD1; DNA: TGTGCCAGCAGTCCAGGGGGTGGATACGAGCAGTACTTC; CDR3: CASSPGGGYEQYF
J: TRBJ2-2; length: 14; V: TRBV10-3; size: .; D: .; DNA: TGTGCCATCAGTGCAGGGGCGGACACCGGGGAGCTGTTTTTT; CDR3: CAISAGADTGELFF
J: TRBJ2-3; length: 15; V: TRBV5-6; size: .; D: TRBD2; DNA: TGTGCCAGCAGCTTGCGGACTAGCGGTACAGATACGCAGTATTTT; CDR3: CASSLRTSGTDTQYF
J: TRBJ1-2; length: 13; V: TRBV10-3; size: once; D: .; DNA: TGTGCCATACCTACAGGGAACAACTATGGCTACACCTTC; CDR3: CAIPTGNNYGYTF
J: TRBJ2-1; length: 15; V: TRBV15; size: .; D: TRBD2; DNA: TGTGCCACCAGCAGCGGGACTAGCGAACACAATGAGCAGTTCTTC; CDR3: CATSSGTSEHNEQFF
J: TRBJ1-2; length: 15; V: TRBV14; size: few; D: .; DNA: TGTGCCAGCAGCCAAGATAGGGGGTGGCACTATGGCTACACCTTC; CDR3: CASSQDRGWHYGYTF
J: TRBJ2-3; length: 16; V: TRBV4-1; size: .; D: .; DNA: TGCGCCAGCAGCCAAGATCCTAGCCCTCTCACAGATACGCAGTATTTT; CDR3: CASSQDPSPLTDTQYF
J: TRBJ2-3; length: 17; V: TRBV7-8; size: .; D: TRBD2; DNA: TGTGCCAGCAGCTTCCGACTAGCGGGGGGTCCCACAGATACGCAGTATTTT; CDR3: CASSFRLAGGPTDTQYF
J: TRBJ1-1; length: 12; V: TRBV9; size: .; D: .; DNA: TGTGCCAGCAGCCCAGGATCGTCTGAAGCTTTCTTT; CDR3: CASSPGSSEAFF
J: TRBJ2-3; length: 15; V: TRBV5-8; size: .; D: TRBD2; DNA: TGTGCCAGCACCCTAGCGGGACTCAACACAGATACGCAGTATTTT; CDR3: CASTLAGLNTDTQYF
J: TRBJ2-3; length: 15; V: TRBV6-4; size: .; D: TRBD2; DNA: TGTGCCAGCAGTGAGACTAGCGGGGGCACAGATACGCAGTATTTT; CDR3: CASSETSGGTDTQYF
J: TRBJ1-1; length: 15; V: TRBV5-1; size: few; D: .; DNA: TGCGCCAGCAGCTTCGGGGGGCAAGGGAACACTGAAGCTTTCTTT; CDR3: CASSFGGQGNTEAFF